This entry lists 11 T cell receptor beta chains sequenced from one sample in a study of shared clonotypes between healthy human individuals. The assay was immunoSEQ multiplex PCR, and TCRdb's table has in-frame clones only and misses some. The sample has about 2.4 million clones, 80% to 95% seen once. The sample comprised naive CD4+ T cells from PBMCs. Indicated subset: CD45RA+ positively selected. The receptors stem from a man in his late teens or twenties in good health. Some clones in this sample may be carry-over from other donors' samples.

The rearrangement joins TRBV5-4 to TRBJ2-2; D remains ambiguous. Trimming stripped 6 bases from V and 6 bases from J, with 21 bases between. Germline V gives CDR1 SGHNT, CDR2 YYREEE (reference sequence). The CDR3 totals 16 residues. The CDR3 region has the DNA TGTGCCAGCACCCGTCTTCTAGACCCCGAGGCCGGGGAGCTGTTTTTT. Translation gives CASTRLLDPEAGELFF.

The chain uses TRBV5-1 and TRBJ2-7; 8 bases fit TRBD1. V trimming: 2 bases; J trimming: 4 bases; junction bases outside the gene matches: 5. The CDR3 is made up of 14 amino acids. Germline V CDR1 and CDR2: SGHRS, YFSETQ. DNA of the CDR3: TGCGCCAGCAGCTTCCAGGGGGCGGGGTACGAGCAGTACTTC. It specifies CASSFQGAGYEQYF.

This clone has only a few counts. Additional DNA sequences in this sample encode the identical CDR3. This chain uses TRBV28 with TRBJ2-2, with D uncertain. Germline CDR1 MDHEN, CDR2 SYDVKM. The CDR3 totals 12 residues. V shed 1 base and J shed 4 bases, with 1 base lying between them. CDR3 in amino acids: CASSLSTGELFF. CDR3 coding DNA: TGTGCCAGCAGTTTATCCACCGGGGAGCTGTTTTTT.

The V and J genes are TRBV25-1 and TRBJ2-7; no firm D call. With 5 bases removed from V and 3 bases from J, the gap between germline ends came to 8 bases. Germline loops: CDR1 MGHDK, CDR2 SYGVNS. The CDR3 runs 12 residues. DNA of the CDR3: TGTGCCAGCAGTAGTAGTTTCTACGAGCAGTACTTC. Translated: CASSSSFYEQYF.

The chain combines TRBV19 with TRBJ2-1, with 9 nucleotides matching TRBD1. Looked up from germline, CDR1 is LNHDA and CDR2 is SQIVND (reference sequence). The ends lost 4 bases at V and 1 base at J; junction bases unmatched: 5. CDR3 size: 16 residues. The CDR3 bases are TGTGCCAGTAGTAGGGGACAGGGATTGTCCTACAATGAGCAGTTCTTC. This sequence encodes CASSRGQGLSYNEQFF.

The V call is TRBV25-1, the J call TRBJ2-3; D remains unclear. This CDR3 has 14 amino acids. The V gene lost 3 bases and the J gene lost 1 base, with 8 bases spanning the gap. Germline V gene sequence: CDR1 MGHDK, CDR2 SYGVNS. CDR3 loop: CASSDAGRTDTQYF. In DNA, the CDR3 is TGTGCCAGCAGTGATGCAGGCCGCACAGATACGCAGTATTTT.

Notes on this clone: This sample also contains other DNA sequences that code for the same CDR3. The chain has TRBV6-6 and TRBJ2-7; TRBD1 matches at 7 bases. Germline V CDR1 and CDR2: MNHNY, SVGAGI (reference sequence). Losses at the gene ends were 7 bases for V and 3 bases for J; bases not matched to a gene: 0. This CDR3 spans 11 amino acids. The DNA of the CDR3 is TGTGCCAGCACAGGGGGCTACGAGCAGTACTTC. Amino acid sequence: CASTGGYEQYF.

This rearrangement joins TRBV7-6 to TRBJ1-2; the match to TRBD1 covers 8 bases. The ends lost 2 bases at V and 4 bases at J; junction bases unmatched: 3. The CDR3 is made up of 14 amino acids. Germline CDR1 reads SGHVS; CDR2 reads FNYEAQ. The CDR3 sequence is CASSLSQGGYGYTF. Written as DNA, the CDR3 is TGTGCCAGCAGCTTATCACAGGGGGGCTATGGCTACACCTTC.

V is TRBV7-2 and J is TRBJ1-4; 8 bases map to TRBD1. The CDR3 has 14 amino acids. CDR1 and CDR2 from the germline V gene are SGHTA and FQGNSA. V lost 3 bases and J lost 8; bases outside the gene matches: 5. CDR3 coding DNA: TGTGCCAGCAGCTTTCAGACAGGGGACGAAAAACTGTTTTTT. This translates into CASSFQTGDEKLFF.

The chain is built from TRBV27 and TRBJ2-7; D is tentatively TRBD1 or TRBD2 (5 bases each). Germline CDR1 MNHEY, CDR2 SMNVEV (reference sequence). V gave up 3 bases and J gave up 6 bases, with 24 bases separating them. The CDR3 is made up of 17 amino acids. The CDR3 coding sequence is TGTGCCAGCAGTTTCCGGGACCGACCGTCGGGGAAGGGCGAGCAGTACTTC. It yields the protein CASSFRDRPSGKGEQYF.

The chain joins TRBV18 to TRBJ2-7, with TRBD2 as a possible D gene (5 bases). V dropped 6 bases and J dropped 4 bases, with 10 bases sitting between them. Germline V gene data show CDR1 as KGHSH and CDR2 as LQKENI. The CDR3 loop spans 12 amino acids. The CDR3 loop is CASSQERYEQYF. CDR3 bases: TGTGCCAGCTCCCAGGAGCGGTACGAGCAGTACTTC.